This TCR beta chain was captured by sequencing in a study of shared clonotypes between healthy human individuals. Study outcomes and limitations: Roughly 4.6% of naive CD4 clonotypes were common to a handful of donors.

As for this clone: Its target is unknown.

In the authors' methods: Filtering differed because ImmunoSEQ produced junction-only sequences that carried no quality scores. The repertoire was sequenced with immunoSEQ multiplex PCR; TCRdb's copy has only in-frame clones and lacks some. D and trimming come from the DNA, and the V and J calls and clone size come from that table. This table has around 1.5 million clones, 95% to 99% appearing once. V lost 2 bases and J 6 bases, leaving 8 bases between the germline ends. Germline V gene lookup returns CDR1 LNHDA and CDR2 SQIVND (reference sequence). CDR3 length: 13 residues. Nashville, Tennessee was home to all donors, who were Caucasian adults.

The sequence came from a man in his thirties or forties in good health. Input material: naive CD4+ T cells sorted from blood. Specified subset: CD45RA+ positively selected. The chain recombines TRBV19 with TRBJ1-5; D remains ambiguous. The CDR3 coding sequence is TGTGCCAGTAGTATAACCAGGCCTCAGCCCCAGCATTTT. This sequence encodes CASSITRPQPQHF.